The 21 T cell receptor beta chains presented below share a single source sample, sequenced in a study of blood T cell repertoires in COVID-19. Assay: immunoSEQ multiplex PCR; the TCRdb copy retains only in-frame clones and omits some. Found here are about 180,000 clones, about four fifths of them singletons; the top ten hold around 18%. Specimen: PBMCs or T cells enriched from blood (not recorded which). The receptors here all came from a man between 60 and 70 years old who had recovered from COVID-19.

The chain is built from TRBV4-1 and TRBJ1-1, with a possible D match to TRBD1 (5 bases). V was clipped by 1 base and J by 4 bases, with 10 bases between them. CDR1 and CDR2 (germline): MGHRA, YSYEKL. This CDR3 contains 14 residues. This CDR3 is CASSQARGGTEAFF. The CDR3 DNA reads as TGCGCCAGCAGCCAAGCGAGGGGAGGCACTGAAGCTTTCTTT.

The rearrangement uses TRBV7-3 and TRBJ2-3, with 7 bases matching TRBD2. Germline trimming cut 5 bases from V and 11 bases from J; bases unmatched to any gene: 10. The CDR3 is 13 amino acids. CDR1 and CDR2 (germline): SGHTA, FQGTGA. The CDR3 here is CASSPSWDYGQYF. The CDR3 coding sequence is TGTGCCAGCAGCCCCTCGTGGGACTATGGGCAGTATTTT.

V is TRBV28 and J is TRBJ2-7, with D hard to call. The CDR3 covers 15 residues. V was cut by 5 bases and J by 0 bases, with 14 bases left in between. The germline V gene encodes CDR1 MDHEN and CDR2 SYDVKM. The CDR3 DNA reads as TGTGCCAGCAGTCCAAGCTCGCCGGGCTCCTACGAGCAGTACTTC. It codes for CASSPSSPGSYEQYF.

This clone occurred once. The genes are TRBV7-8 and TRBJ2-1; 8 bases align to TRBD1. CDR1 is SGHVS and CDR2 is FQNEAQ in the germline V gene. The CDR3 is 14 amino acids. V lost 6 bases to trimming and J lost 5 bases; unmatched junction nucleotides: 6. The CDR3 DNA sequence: TGTGCCAGCAGGAGATTGGGACAGGACAATGAGCAGTTCTTC. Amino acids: CASRRLGQDNEQFF.

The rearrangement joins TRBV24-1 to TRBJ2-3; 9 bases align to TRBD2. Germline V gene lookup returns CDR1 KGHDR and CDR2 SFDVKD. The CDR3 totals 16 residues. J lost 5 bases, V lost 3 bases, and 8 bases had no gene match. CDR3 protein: CATSDRRGGMIDTQYF. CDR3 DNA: TGTGCCACCAGTGATCGGCGGGGGGGTATGATAGATACGCAGTATTTT.

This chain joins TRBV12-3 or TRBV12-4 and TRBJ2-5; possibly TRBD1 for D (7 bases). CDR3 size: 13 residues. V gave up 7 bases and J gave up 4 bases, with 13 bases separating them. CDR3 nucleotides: TGTGCCAGCAACTCCAGGGGGGCAGAGACCCAGTACTTC. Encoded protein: CASNSRGAETQYF.

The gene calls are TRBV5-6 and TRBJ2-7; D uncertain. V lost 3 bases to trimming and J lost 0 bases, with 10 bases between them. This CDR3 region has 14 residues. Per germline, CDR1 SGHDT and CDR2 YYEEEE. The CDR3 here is CASSSSGLSYEQYF. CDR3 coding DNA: TGTGCCAGCAGCTCCTCAGGCCTCTCCTACGAGCAGTACTTC.

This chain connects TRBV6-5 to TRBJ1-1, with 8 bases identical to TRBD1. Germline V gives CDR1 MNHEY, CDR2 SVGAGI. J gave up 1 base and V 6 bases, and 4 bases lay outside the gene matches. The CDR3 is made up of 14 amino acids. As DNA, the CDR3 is TGTGCCAGCAGAAGGGGACAGGCGAACACTGAAGCTTTCTTT. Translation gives CASRRGQANTEAFF.

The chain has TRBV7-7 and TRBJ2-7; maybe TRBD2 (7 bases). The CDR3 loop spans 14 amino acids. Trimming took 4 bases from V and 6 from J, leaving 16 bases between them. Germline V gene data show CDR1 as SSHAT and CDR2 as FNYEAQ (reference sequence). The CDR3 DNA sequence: TGTGCCAGCAGCTCGGACTCGGGGGGCACCGAGCAGTACTTC. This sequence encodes CASSSDSGGTEQYF.

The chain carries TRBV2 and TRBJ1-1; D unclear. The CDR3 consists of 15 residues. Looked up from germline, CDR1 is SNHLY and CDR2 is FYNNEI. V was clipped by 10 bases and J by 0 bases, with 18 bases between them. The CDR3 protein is CATQGGRVVNTEAFF. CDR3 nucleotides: TGTGCCACCCAAGGTGGGCGGGTTGTGAACACTGAAGCTTTCTTT. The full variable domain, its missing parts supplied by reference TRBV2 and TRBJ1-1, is EPEVTQTPSHQVTQMGQEVILRCVPISNHLYFYWYRQILGQKVEFLVSFYNNEISEKSEIFDDQFSVERPDGSNFTLKIRSTKLEDSAMYFCATQGGRVVNTEAFFGQGTRLTVV.

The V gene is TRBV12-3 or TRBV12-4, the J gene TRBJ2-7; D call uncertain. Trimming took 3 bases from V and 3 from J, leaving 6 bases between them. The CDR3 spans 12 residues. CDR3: CASSFQIYEQYF. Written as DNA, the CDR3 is TGTGCCAGCAGTTTCCAAATCTACGAGCAGTACTTC.

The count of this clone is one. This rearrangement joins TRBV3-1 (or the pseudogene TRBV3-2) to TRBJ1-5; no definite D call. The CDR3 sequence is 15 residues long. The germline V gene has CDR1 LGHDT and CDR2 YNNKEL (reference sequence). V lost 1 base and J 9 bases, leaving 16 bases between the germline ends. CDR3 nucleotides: TGTGCCAGCAGCCAAGGAGGATCGCGGCCGTCGCCCCAGCATTTT. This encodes CASSQGGSRPSPQHF.

The CDR3: CASSPGGGGLEETQYF. The DNA of the CDR3 is TGTGCCAGCAGCCCCGGCGGGGGGGGCCTCGAAGAGACCCAGTACTTC. The chain uses TRBV9 and TRBJ2-5; 9 nucleotides match TRBD2. V lost 4 bases to trimming and J lost 3 bases; unmatched junction nucleotides: 10. The germline gives CDR1 SGDLS, CDR2 YYNGEE. The CDR3 length is 16 residues.

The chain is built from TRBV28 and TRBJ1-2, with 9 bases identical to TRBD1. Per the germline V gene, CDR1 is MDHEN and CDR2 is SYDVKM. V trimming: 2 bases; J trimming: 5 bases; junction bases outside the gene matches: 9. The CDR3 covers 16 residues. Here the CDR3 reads CASSLMGQGGRYGYTF. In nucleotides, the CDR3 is TGTGCCAGCAGTTTAATGGGACAGGGAGGACGTTATGGCTACACCTTC.

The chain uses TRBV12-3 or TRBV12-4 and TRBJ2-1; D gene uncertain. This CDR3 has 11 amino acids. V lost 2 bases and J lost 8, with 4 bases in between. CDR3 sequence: CASSLTDEQFF. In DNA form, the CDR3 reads TGTGCCAGCAGTTTAACAGATGAGCAGTTCTTC.

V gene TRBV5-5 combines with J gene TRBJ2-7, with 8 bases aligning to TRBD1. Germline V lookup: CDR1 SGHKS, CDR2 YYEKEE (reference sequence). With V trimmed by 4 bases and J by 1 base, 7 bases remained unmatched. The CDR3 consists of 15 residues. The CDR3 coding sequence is TGTGCCAGCAGCGCCACAGGGGGTTTTTCCTACGAGCAGTACTTC. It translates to CASSATGGFSYEQYF.

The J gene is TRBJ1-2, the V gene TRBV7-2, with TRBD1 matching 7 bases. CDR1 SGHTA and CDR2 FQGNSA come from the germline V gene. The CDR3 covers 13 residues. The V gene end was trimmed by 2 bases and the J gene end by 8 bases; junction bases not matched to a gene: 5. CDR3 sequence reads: CASSLWDSLGYTF. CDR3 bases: TGTGCCAGCAGCTTATGGGACAGCCTCGGCTACACCTTC.

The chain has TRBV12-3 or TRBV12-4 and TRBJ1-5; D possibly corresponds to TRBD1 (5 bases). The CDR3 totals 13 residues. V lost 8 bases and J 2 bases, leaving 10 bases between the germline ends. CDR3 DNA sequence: TGTGCCAGCCGACCAGGGCGCAATCAGCCCCAGCATTTT. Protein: CASRPGRNQPQHF.

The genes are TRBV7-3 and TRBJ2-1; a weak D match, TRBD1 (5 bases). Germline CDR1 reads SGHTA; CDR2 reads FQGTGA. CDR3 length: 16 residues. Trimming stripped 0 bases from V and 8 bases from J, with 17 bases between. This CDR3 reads CASSLTGYQGNDEQFF. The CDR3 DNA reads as TGTGCCAGCAGCTTAACCGGTTACCAGGGCAACGATGAGCAGTTCTTC.

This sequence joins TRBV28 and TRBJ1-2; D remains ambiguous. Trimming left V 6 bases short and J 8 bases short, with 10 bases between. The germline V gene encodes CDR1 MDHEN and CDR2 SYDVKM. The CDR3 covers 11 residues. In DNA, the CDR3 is TGTGCCAGCAGCTGGGCATGGGGCTACACCTTC. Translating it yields CASSWAWGYTF.

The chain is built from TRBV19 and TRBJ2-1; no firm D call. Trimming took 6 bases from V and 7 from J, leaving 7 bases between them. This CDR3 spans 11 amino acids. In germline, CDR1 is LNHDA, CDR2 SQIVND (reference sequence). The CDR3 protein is CASSVVNEQFF. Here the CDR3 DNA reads TGTGCCAGTAGCGTTGTTAATGAGCAGTTCTTC.